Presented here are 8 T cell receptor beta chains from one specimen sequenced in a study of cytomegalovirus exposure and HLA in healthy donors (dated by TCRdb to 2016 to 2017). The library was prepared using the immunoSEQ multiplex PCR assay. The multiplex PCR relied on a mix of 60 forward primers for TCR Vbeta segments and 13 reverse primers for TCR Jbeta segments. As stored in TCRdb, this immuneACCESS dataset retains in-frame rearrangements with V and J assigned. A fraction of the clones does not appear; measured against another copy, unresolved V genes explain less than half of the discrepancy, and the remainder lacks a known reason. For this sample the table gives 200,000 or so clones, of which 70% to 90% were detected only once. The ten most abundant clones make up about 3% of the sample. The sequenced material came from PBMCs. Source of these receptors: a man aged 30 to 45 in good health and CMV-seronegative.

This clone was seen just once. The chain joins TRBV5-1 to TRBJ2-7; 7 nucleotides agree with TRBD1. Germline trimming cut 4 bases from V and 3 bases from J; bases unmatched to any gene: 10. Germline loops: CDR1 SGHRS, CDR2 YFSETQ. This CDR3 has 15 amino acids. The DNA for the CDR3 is TGCGCCAGCAGCCCGGGACAGTCCTTCGACTACGAGCAGTACTTC. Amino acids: CASSPGQSFDYEQYF.

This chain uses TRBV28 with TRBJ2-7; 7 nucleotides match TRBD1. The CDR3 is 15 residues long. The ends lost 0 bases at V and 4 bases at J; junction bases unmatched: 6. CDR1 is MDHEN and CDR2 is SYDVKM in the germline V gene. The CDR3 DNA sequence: TGTGCCAGCAGTTTATGGGGGACAGCTACTTACGAGCAGTACTTC. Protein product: CASSLWGTATYEQYF.

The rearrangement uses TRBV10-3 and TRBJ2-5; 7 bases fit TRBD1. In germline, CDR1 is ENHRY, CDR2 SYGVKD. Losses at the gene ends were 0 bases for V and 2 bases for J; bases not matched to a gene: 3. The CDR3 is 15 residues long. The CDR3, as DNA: TGTGCCATCAGTGAGTCGAAGGGGGCTCAAGAGACCCAGTACTTC. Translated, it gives CAISESKGAQETQYF.

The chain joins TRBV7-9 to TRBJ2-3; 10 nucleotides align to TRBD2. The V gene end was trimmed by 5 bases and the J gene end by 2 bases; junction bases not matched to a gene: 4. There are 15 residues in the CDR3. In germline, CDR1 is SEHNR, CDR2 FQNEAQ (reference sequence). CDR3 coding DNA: TGTGCCAGCAGCCCTAGCGGGGGAGTCACAGATACGCAGTATTTT. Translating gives CASSPSGGVTDTQYF.

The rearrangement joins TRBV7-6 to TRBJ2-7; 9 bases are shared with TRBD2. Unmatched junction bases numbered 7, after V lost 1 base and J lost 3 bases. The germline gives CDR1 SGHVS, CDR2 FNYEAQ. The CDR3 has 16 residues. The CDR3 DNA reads TGTGCCAGCAGCTTAGATTTGGTTAGCGGGGGCTACGAGCAGTACTTC. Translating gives CASSLDLVSGGYEQYF.

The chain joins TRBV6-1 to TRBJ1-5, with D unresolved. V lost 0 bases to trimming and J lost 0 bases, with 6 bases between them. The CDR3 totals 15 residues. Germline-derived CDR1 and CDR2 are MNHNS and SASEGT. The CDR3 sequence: CASSEAHGSNQPQHF. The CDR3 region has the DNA TGTGCCAGCAGTGAAGCGCACGGTAGCAATCAGCCCCAGCATTTT.

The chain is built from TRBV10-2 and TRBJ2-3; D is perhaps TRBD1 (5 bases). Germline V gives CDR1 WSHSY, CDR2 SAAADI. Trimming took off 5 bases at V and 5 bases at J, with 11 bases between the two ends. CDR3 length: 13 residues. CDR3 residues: CASSQIQVDTQYF. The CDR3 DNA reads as TGCGCCAGCAGTCAGATACAGGTAGATACGCAGTATTTT.

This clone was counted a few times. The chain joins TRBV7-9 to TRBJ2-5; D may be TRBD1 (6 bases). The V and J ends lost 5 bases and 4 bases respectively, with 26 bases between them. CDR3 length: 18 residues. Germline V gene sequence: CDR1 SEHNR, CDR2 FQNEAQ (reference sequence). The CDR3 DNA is TGTGCCAGCAGCCTACAAGGGCAGGGCCTCACAGGGAGAGAGACCCAGTACTTC. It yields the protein CASSLQGQGLTGRETQYF.